This T cell receptor beta chain comes out of a study of response to subunit inactivated influenza vaccine. Study conclusions and caveats: The study's authors posited that every seasonal influenza vaccination enlists few new T cells.

MiXCR, run by TCRdb on the RT-PCR reads, gives a single entry per CDR3 protein. The sample carries 450,000 to 500,000 distinct CDR3 sequences, over 9.5% recorded once. In regard to this clonotype: As yet, its antigen is unknown.

The CDR3 has 12 amino acids. V gave up 6 bases and J gave up 1 base, with 6 bases separating them. This receptor was taken from a man aged 50 to 60 who received an inactivated influenza vaccine. The chain joins TRBV12-3 or TRBV12-4 to TRBJ2-5; no firm D call. The sequencing here drew on PBMCs from blood, taken more than 35 days after vaccination. CDR3 amino acids: CASRVLQETQYF. Written as DNA, the CDR3 is TGTGCCAGCAGGGTCCTCCAAGAGACCCAGTACTTC.